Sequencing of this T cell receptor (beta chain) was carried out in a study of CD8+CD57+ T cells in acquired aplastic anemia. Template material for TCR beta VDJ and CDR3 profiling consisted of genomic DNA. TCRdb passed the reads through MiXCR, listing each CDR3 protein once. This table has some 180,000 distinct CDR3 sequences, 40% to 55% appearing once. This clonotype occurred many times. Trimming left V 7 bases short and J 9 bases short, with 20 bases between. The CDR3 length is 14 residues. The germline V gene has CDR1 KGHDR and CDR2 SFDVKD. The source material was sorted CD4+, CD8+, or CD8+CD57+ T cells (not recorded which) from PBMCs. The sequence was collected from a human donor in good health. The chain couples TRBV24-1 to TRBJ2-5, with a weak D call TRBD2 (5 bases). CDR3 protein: CATRSGSSPTPQYF. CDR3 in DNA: TGTGCCACCAGGTCGGGATCTTCCCCGACCCCCCAGTACTTC.